This passage covers 27 T cell receptor beta chains from one sample sequenced in a study of cytomegalovirus exposure and HLA in healthy donors. With 60 Vbeta and 13 Jbeta primers, the PCR was carried out. Using immunoSEQ multiplex PCR, the repertoire was profiled, and TCRdb retains in-frame clones only, with some absent. The repertoire includes under 150,000 clones, around four fifths of them detected once, and 5% to 7% sits in the top ten. Sequencing was carried out using PBMCs. The source is a woman aged 40 to 50 in good health and CMV-seropositive.

This chain uses TRBV6-4 with TRBJ2-1, with a possible D match to TRBD1 (5 bases). The V end was cut by 1 base, the J end by 8 bases, with 12 bases between. Germline V gives CDR1 MRHNA, CDR2 SNTAGT. The length of the CDR3 is 14 residues. In DNA form, the CDR3 reads TGTGCCAGCAGTGACTGGGGCAGGCACCATGAGCAGTTCTTC. Translation: CASSDWGRHHEQFF.

The chain combines TRBV7-8 with TRBJ1-2, with TRBD1 as a possible D gene (6 bases). V lost 5 bases, J lost 4 bases, and 11 bases lay in between. Germline loops: CDR1 SGHVS, CDR2 FQNEAQ. The CDR3 is 13 residues long. This CDR3 reads CASSNQGPYGYTF. For the CDR3, the DNA is TGTGCCAGCAGCAACCAGGGGCCCTATGGCTACACCTTC.

The chain has TRBV7-2 and TRBJ2-7; 8 bases are shared with TRBD1. The CDR3 is 15 amino acids. CDR1 SGHTA and CDR2 FQGNSA come from the germline V gene. V dropped 5 bases and J dropped 2; count of bases not matched to a gene: 8. CDR3 coding DNA: TGTGCCAGCAGCAACGGACAGGGTACGGCCTACGAGCAGTACTTC. This sequence encodes CASSNGQGTAYEQYF.

The rearrangement uses TRBV10-3 and TRBJ2-2; 11 bases are shared with TRBD1. This CDR3 has 16 residues. CDR1 is ENHRY and CDR2 is SYGVKD in the germline V gene. V shed 11 bases and J 1 base; nucleotides not matched to a gene: 9. The CDR3 protein is CAVSRTGGLNTGELFF. The CDR3 DNA sequence: TGTGCCGTCTCCCGGACAGGGGGCTTGAACACCGGGGAGCTGTTTTTT.

J is TRBJ2-1 and V is TRBV27, with 8 bases that match TRBD1. CDR3 length: 15 residues. V shed 5 bases, J shed 6 bases, and the junction held 9 bases outside the gene matches. The germline CDR1 and CDR2 sequences are MNHEY and SMNVEV (reference sequence). CDR3 region: CASSILGQGGNEQFF. The CDR3 bases are TGTGCCAGCAGTATACTCGGACAGGGCGGCAATGAGCAGTTCTTC.

The rearrangement links TRBV4-2 to TRBJ2-5; D possibly corresponds to TRBD1 (6 bases). Trimming took 1 base from V and 4 from J, leaving 10 bases between them. Germline CDR1 reads LGHNA; CDR2 reads YNFKEQ. CDR3 length equals 14 residues. CDR3 residues: CASSQGTGRETQYF. For the CDR3, the DNA is TGTGCCAGCAGCCAAGGAACAGGGAGAGAGACCCAGTACTTC.

CDR3 DNA sequence: TGTGCCAGCTCGACAGGGAGTAGGGAGCCCCAGCATTTT. It translates to CASSTGSREPQHF. The V call is TRBV2, the J call TRBJ1-5; the match to TRBD1 covers 7 bases. The J segment lost 8 bases and the V segment lost 8 bases, leaving 9 bases of the junction unmatched. The CDR3 extends over 13 amino acids. From germline, CDR1 is SNHLY and CDR2 FYNNEI.

A single count supports this clone. The J gene is TRBJ1-1, the V gene TRBV18, with D perhaps matching TRBD1 (5 bases). CDR3 length equals 16 residues. CDR1 KGHSH and CDR2 LQKENI come from the germline V gene. V lost 3 bases and J 4 bases, leaving 18 bases between the germline ends. CDR3 sequence reads: CASSPSVGGMGTEAFF. The CDR3 DNA follows: TGTGCCAGCTCACCGTCCGTTGGGGGGATGGGCACTGAAGCTTTCTTT.

About this clone itself: The DNA is left out, because the CDR3 cannot be placed on it with certainty; the CDR3 is given as TCRdb lists it. V is TRBV12-2 and J is TRBJ2-5; no check of the table's D call, TRBD1, against the DNA was made. TRBV12-2 is flagged as a pseudogene. Counting both end residues, the CDR3 totals 18 amino acids. CDR3 sequence reads: CASRLEWAGGSPKETQYF.

The V gene is TRBV5-4, the J gene TRBJ2-3; maybe TRBD1 (7 bases). The CDR3 loop spans 18 amino acids. From germline, CDR1 is SGHNT and CDR2 YYREEE (reference sequence). V shed 3 bases and J shed 7 bases, with 27 bases lying between them. The CDR3 DNA reads TGTGCCAGCAGCTCCCCCAATCCCATGGCAGGGGGGAATAATACGCAGTATTTT. It is translated as CASSSPNPMAGGNNTQYF. The full variable domain, rest sourced from reference TRBV5-4 and TRBJ2-3, is ETGVTQSPTHLIKTRGQQVTLRCSSQSGHNTVSWYQQALGQGPQFIFQYYREEENGRGNFPPRFSGLQFPNYSSELNVNALELDDSALYLCASSSPNPMAGGNNTQYFGPGTRLTVL.

This clone has a single count. This chain joins TRBV14 and TRBJ2-1; D remains ambiguous. Trimming removed 4 bases from V and 9 bases from J, with 10 bases in between. The CDR3 is made up of 12 amino acids. Germline values: CDR1 SGHDN, CDR2 FVKESK. The DNA for the CDR3 is TGTGCCAGCAGCCGCGGTCTCTGTGAGCAGTTCTTC. Encoded protein: CASSRGLCEQFF.

This clone was observed a handful of times. The chain has TRBV6-5 and TRBJ2-1; 9 nucleotides line up with TRBD1. The ends lost 7 bases at V and 6 bases at J; junction bases unmatched: 10. Germline lookup yields CDR1 MNHEY and CDR2 SVGAGI. The CDR3 runs 15 residues. The CDR3 sequence: CASTPNRGRSNEQFF. As DNA, the CDR3 is TGTGCCAGCACCCCGAACAGGGGGCGATCCAATGAGCAGTTCTTC.

The chain combines TRBV18 with TRBJ2-7; TRBD1 might be the D (7 bases). The CDR3 is made up of 15 amino acids. V lost 5 bases to trimming and J lost 4 bases, with 18 bases between them. From germline, CDR1 is KGHSH and CDR2 LQKENI. The CDR3 loop is CASSWPQGGGYEQYF. The CDR3, as DNA: TGTGCCAGCTCATGGCCCCAGGGGGGAGGTTACGAGCAGTACTTC.

The rearrangement uses TRBV11-2 and TRBJ1-1; D unresolved. The CDR3 covers 14 residues. Trimming left V 0 bases short and J 0 bases short, with 5 bases between. Germline CDR1 SGHAT, CDR2 FQNNGV. The CDR3 loop reads CASSLERVNTEAFF. The CDR3 DNA reads as TGTGCCAGCAGCTTAGAGCGGGTGAACACTGAAGCTTTCTTT.

This clone was observed a few times. The chain employs TRBV25-1 and TRBJ1-2; TRBD1 might be the D (6 bases). V lost 5 bases and J lost 0, with 10 bases in between. CDR1 and CDR2 from the germline V gene are MGHDK and SYGVNS. The length of the CDR3 is 14 residues. CDR3 in DNA: TGTGCCAGCAGTAGTCGGGACACTAACTATGGCTACACCTTC. The encoded protein is CASSSRDTNYGYTF.

The V gene is TRBV4-1, the J gene TRBJ2-7; 10 bases line up with TRBD1. The junction had 4 bases not matched to a gene; V was cut back by 5 bases and J by 6 bases. CDR3 length equals 13 residues. CDR1 is MGHRA and CDR2 is YSYEKL in the germline V gene. CDR3 amino acids: CASSEGQGIEQYF. CDR3 nucleotides: TGCGCCAGCAGCGAGGGACAGGGGATCGAGCAGTACTTC.

This chain connects TRBV5-4 to TRBJ1-1; 7 bases agree with TRBD1. This CDR3 comprises 15 residues. The germline V gene encodes CDR1 SGHNT and CDR2 YYREEE (reference sequence). J was trimmed by 1 base and V by 2 bases; bases with no gene match: 5. Here the CDR3 reads CASSLRGTANTEAFF. As DNA, the CDR3 is TGTGCCAGCAGCTTACGAGGGACAGCGAACACTGAAGCTTTCTTT.

This clone was picked up one time. The chain links TRBV7-3 to TRBJ2-5, with 7 bases fitting TRBD1. The CDR3 extends over 14 amino acids. Germline values: CDR1 SGHTA, CDR2 FQGTGA. J gave up 5 bases and V 5 bases, and 8 bases lay outside the gene matches. CDR3 residues: CASSETGTDETQYF. The CDR3 nucleotides are TGTGCCAGCAGCGAGACCGGGACAGATGAGACCCAGTACTTC.

V and J are TRBV19 and TRBJ1-5; a weak D match, TRBD1 (6 bases). CDR3 length: 14 amino acids. Looked up from germline, CDR1 is LNHDA and CDR2 is SQIVND (reference sequence). Trimming removed 3 bases from V and 2 bases from J, with 8 bases in between. DNA for the CDR3: TGTGCCAGTAGTATGTGGGGGCGCAATCAGCCCCAGCATTTT. This sequence encodes CASSMWGRNQPQHF.

This clone has more than one count but fewer than ten. This rearrangement joins TRBV11-2 to TRBJ1-3, with D uncertain. CDR3 length equals 13 residues. Germline V gene sequence: CDR1 SGHAT, CDR2 FQNNGV. V was trimmed by 11 bases and J by 0 bases, leaving 11 bases between them. As DNA, the CDR3 is TGTGCCGGAGCCATGGGCTCTGGAAACACCATATATTTT. Protein sequence: CAGAMGSGNTIYF.

The rearrangement links TRBV4-1 to TRBJ2-7; 9 nucleotides agree with TRBD2. CDR1 and CDR2 from the germline V gene are MGHRA and YSYEKL. The CDR3 is made up of 15 amino acids. The J segment lost 6 bases and the V segment lost 0 bases, leaving 6 bases of the junction unmatched. The CDR3 reads CASSQEVRLAAEQYF. CDR3 coding DNA: TGCGCCAGCAGCCAAGAAGTAAGACTAGCGGCCGAGCAGTACTTC.

The chain carries TRBV5-1 and TRBJ2-3; 13 nucleotides agree with TRBD2. J lost 4 bases, V lost 0 bases, and 5 bases had no gene match. The CDR3 sequence is 17 residues long. Germline loops: CDR1 SGHRS, CDR2 YFSETQ. In DNA form, the CDR3 reads TGCGCCAGCAGCTTGGGACTAGCGGGGGGTTTTTCAGATACGCAGTATTTT. Protein: CASSLGLAGGFSDTQYF. Supplemented by reference TRBV5-1 and TRBJ2-3, the full variable domain reads KAGVTQTPRYLIKTRGQQVTLSCSPISGHRSVSWYQQTPGQGLQFLFEYFSETQRNKGNFPGRFSGRQFSNSRSEMNVSTLELGDSALYLCASSLGLAGGFSDTQYFGPGTRLTVL.

The chain is built from TRBV20-1 and TRBJ1-1; possibly TRBD1 for D (5 bases). V lost 0 bases, J lost 8 bases, and 7 bases lay in between. Looked up from germline, CDR1 is DFQATT and CDR2 is SNEGSKA (reference sequence). The CDR3 is made up of 11 amino acids. CDR3 DNA sequence: TGCAGTGCTAGAGAGGCAGGGGAAGCTTTCTTT. Translating gives CSAREAGEAFF.

The chain uses TRBV5-1 and TRBJ2-3, with TRBD1 matching 9 bases. CDR3 length: 15 residues. Germline values: CDR1 SGHRS, CDR2 YFSETQ. J was trimmed by 4 bases and V by 5 bases; bases with no gene match: 8. The CDR3 protein is CASRSLQGAPDTQYF. In nucleotides, the CDR3 is TGCGCCAGCAGATCACTACAGGGGGCTCCAGATACGCAGTATTTT.

V usage is TRBV29-1 and J usage is TRBJ2-7; 16 bases agree with TRBD2. Germline trimming cut 4 bases from V and 2 bases from J; bases unmatched to any gene: 5. CDR1 SQVTM and CDR2 ANQGSEA come from the germline V gene. The CDR3 totals 16 residues. Here the CDR3 reads CSVAGLAGGRTYEQYF. CDR3 nucleotide sequence: TGCAGCGTTGCGGGACTAGCGGGGGGGCGGACCTACGAGCAGTACTTC.

The genes are TRBV7-6 and TRBJ2-3; 8 positions match TRBD1. This CDR3 comprises 17 residues. Per germline, CDR1 SGHVS and CDR2 FNYEAQ. Unmatched junction bases numbered 11, after V lost 5 bases and J lost 1 base. In DNA form, the CDR3 reads TGTGCCAGCAGCCAGGGGGCTGGGCGGGACCGCACAGATACGCAGTATTTT. Its protein is CASSQGAGRDRTDTQYF.

This clone was counted a few times. This chain uses TRBV28 with TRBJ2-7; 11 bases are a match to TRBD2. Germline lookup yields CDR1 MDHEN and CDR2 SYDVKM. This CDR3 spans 16 amino acids. Trimming at V came to 4 bases and at J to 3 bases, leaving 8 bases not matched to a gene. This CDR3 reads CASSSPITSGSYEQYF. The CDR3, as DNA: TGTGCCAGCAGTTCGCCCATTACTAGCGGGAGCTACGAGCAGTACTTC.